The 11 T cell receptor beta chains given below trace back to one sample, sequenced in a study of blood T cell repertoires in COVID-19. Sequenced by immunoSEQ multiplex PCR; TCRdb stores in-frame clones only, minus some. Altogether some 170,000 clones are present, roughly 83% being singletons, with the ten largest covering around 8.4%. The specimen was peripheral blood. These receptors were collected from a woman aged 80 or over with active or convalescent COVID-19.

This chain joins TRBV5-1 and TRBJ2-5, with D maybe TRBD2 (5 bases). The CDR3 sequence is 15 residues long. Germline V gene lookup returns CDR1 SGHRS and CDR2 YFSETQ. Trimming took 6 bases from V and 2 from J, leaving 17 bases between them. CDR3 in amino acids: CASTRAGTGQETQYF. The CDR3 nucleotides read TGCGCCAGCACGAGGGCTGGAACGGGGCAAGAGACCCAGTACTTC.

The rearrangement uses TRBV4-3 and TRBJ2-1, with D perhaps TRBD1 (6 bases). Per germline, CDR1 LGHNA and CDR2 YSLEER. The CDR3 totals 15 residues. V lost 0 bases, J lost 7 bases, and 13 bases lay in between. The CDR3 spells CASSQDVATGNEQFF. DNA of the CDR3: TGCGCCAGCAGCCAAGATGTTGCTACAGGGAATGAGCAGTTCTTC.

The chain uses TRBV12-3 or TRBV12-4 and TRBJ2-7; TRBD2 is a possible D gene (7 bases). The CDR3 runs 13 residues. Trimming pared 5 bases from V and 7 bases from J, leaving 15 bases between. CDR3: CASSQRDKGEQYF. CDR3 nucleotide sequence: TGTGCCAGCAGTCAGCGGGACAAAGGGGAGCAGTACTTC.

The chain combines TRBV29-1 with TRBJ2-7; tentative D call: TRBD1 (5 bases). Germline V gene sequence: CDR1 SQVTM, CDR2 ANQGSEA. This CDR3 spans 12 amino acids. With 6 bases removed from V and 6 bases from J, the gap between germline ends came to 15 bases. CDR3 bases: TGCAGCGTGCGGCAGGGCTCGGGCGAGCAGTACTTC. It encodes CSVRQGSGEQYF.

The chain combines TRBV6-2 or TRBV6-3 with TRBJ1-6; 7 bases fit TRBD1. This CDR3 is built from 14 residues. Germline V lookup: CDR1 MNHEY, CDR2 SVGEGT. Trimming at V came to 2 bases and at J to 9 bases, leaving 4 bases not matched to a gene. The CDR3 DNA is TGTGCCAGCAGTTACGAAACAGGGGTTTCACCCCTCCACTTT. As protein: CASSYETGVSPLHF.

CDR3 residues: CASSIDPDRSGYTF. The CDR3 region has the DNA TGTGCCAGTAGTATAGATCCCGACAGATCGGGCTACACCTTC. The chain links TRBV19 to TRBJ1-2, with D possibly matching TRBD1 (5 bases). This CDR3 has 14 amino acids. The V gene's germline CDR1 is LNHDA and CDR2 SQIVND (reference sequence). Trimming removed 0 bases at V and 8 bases at J, with 13 bases between.

The gene calls are TRBV5-1 and TRBJ1-1; 7 bases agree with TRBD1. The CDR3 has 14 residues. The junction had 4 bases not matched to a gene; V was cut back by 1 base and J by 4 bases. The V gene's germline CDR1 is SGHRS and CDR2 YFSETQ. CDR3 nucleotides: TGCGCCAGCAGCTTGAACAGGGGAAGCACTGAAGCTTTCTTT. Amino acid sequence: CASSLNRGSTEAFF.

V gene TRBV7-8 combines with J gene TRBJ1-6; D possibly corresponds to TRBD1 (5 bases). The CDR3 has 15 residues. The V gene's germline CDR1 is SGHVS and CDR2 FQNEAQ. Trimming took 4 bases from V and 7 from J, leaving 14 bases between them. The CDR3 here is CASSSRREGNSPLHF. CDR3 bases: TGTGCCAGCAGCTCCCGCAGGGAGGGCAATTCACCCCTCCACTTT.

V usage is TRBV19 and J usage is TRBJ1-5, with a tentative D call TRBD1 (5 bases). The V gene's germline CDR1 is LNHDA and CDR2 SQIVND (reference sequence). The CDR3 is made up of 13 amino acids. V dropped 2 bases and J dropped 6 bases, with 8 bases sitting between them. The CDR3: CASSIYQGQPQHF. CDR3 nucleotides: TGTGCCAGTAGTATATACCAGGGTCAGCCCCAGCATTTT.

V is TRBV5-1 and J is TRBJ1-5; the D gene is possibly TRBD1 (5 bases). Germline V gene lookup returns CDR1 SGHRS and CDR2 YFSETQ. Trimming took 0 bases from V and 2 from J, leaving 9 bases between them. This CDR3 region has 15 residues. The CDR3 coding sequence is TGCGCCAGCAGCTTGGAAGGGGAGGGCAATCAGCCCCAGCATTTT. Protein product: CASSLEGEGNQPQHF.

V usage is TRBV13 and J usage is TRBJ1-3; D gene unclear. Deletions cut 5 bases from V and 4 bases from J, with 6 bases between. The germline V gene has CDR1 PRHDT and CDR2 FYEKMQ (reference sequence). The CDR3 is 12 residues long. The DNA of the CDR3 is TGTGCCAGCAGCGAGAGAGGAAACACCATATATTTT. It is translated as CASSERGNTIYF.